Below are 3 T cell receptor beta chains sequenced from a single sample in a study of T cell repertoires in cytomegalovirus infection. These receptors lack a known antigen. TCRdb re-analysed the reads in MiXCR, keeping a single row per CDR3 protein. Among some 800,000 distinct CDR3 sequences listed, less than 35% were seen once. Specimen: cultured CD8+ T cells from PBMCs, collected from culture after CMV antigen stimulation. The receptors here all came from a human donor in good health (CMV status not recorded). Some clones in this sample may be carry-over from other donors' samples.

This clonotype was detected only a few times. The chain combines TRBV27 with TRBJ1-2, with D perhaps matching TRBD1 (6 bases). V lost 4 bases and J lost 6, with 12 bases in between. CDR1 is MNHEY, CDR2 SMNVEV, per germline (reference sequence). The length of the CDR3 is 13 residues. CDR3 sequence reads: CASSSGGADGYTF. DNA of the CDR3: TGTGCCAGCAGTTCGGGGGGCGCGGATGGCTACACCTTC.

This clonotype was counted a few times. The chain is built from TRBV2 and TRBJ2-4, with TRBD2 matching 8 bases. The CDR3 consists of 17 residues. With 2 bases clipped from V and 0 bases from J, the junction kept 6 bases outside the gene matches. Per the germline V gene, CDR1 is SNHLY and CDR2 is FYNNEI. CDR3 nucleotide sequence: TGTGCCAGCAGTGAAAGGCGGGGGGACGTAGCCAAAAACATTCAGTACTTC. Its protein is CASSERRGDVAKNIQYF.

In this sample, this clonotype turned up many times. This chain connects TRBV7-2 to TRBJ1-3; 9 positions agree with TRBD1. Germline assignment: CDR1 SGHTA and CDR2 FQGNSA. V lost 1 base and J lost 5; bases outside the gene matches: 12. The CDR3 has 18 amino acids. CDR3 loop: CASSLVTTGGAIRNTIYF. DNA for the CDR3: TGTGCCAGCAGCTTAGTCACAACAGGGGGCGCAATAAGAAACACCATATATTTT. The full variable domain, in which reference TRBV7-2 and TRBJ1-3 provide the parts outside the CDR3, is GAGVSQSPSNKVTEKGKDVELRCDPISGHTALYWYRQSLGQGLEFLIYFQGNSAPDKSGLPSDRFSAERTGGSVSTLTIQRTQQEDSAVYLCASSLVTTGGAIRNTIYFGEGSWLTVV.